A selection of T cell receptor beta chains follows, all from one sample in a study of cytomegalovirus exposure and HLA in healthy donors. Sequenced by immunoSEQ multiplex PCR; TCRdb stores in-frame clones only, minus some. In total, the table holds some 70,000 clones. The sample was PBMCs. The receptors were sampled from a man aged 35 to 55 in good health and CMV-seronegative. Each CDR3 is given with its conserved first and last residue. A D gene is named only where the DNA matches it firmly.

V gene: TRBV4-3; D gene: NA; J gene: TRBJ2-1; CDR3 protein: CASSQEVGVPAQQFF; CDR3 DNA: TGCGCCAGCAGCCAAGAGGTGGGAGTTCCAGCGCAGCAGTTCTTC
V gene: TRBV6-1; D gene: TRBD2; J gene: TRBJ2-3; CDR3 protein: CASGFTTSGAETQYF; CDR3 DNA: TGTGCCAGCGGTTTTACGACTAGCGGGGCTGAGACGCAGTATTTT
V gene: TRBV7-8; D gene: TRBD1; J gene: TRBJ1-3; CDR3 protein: CASSQGDRAGNTIYF; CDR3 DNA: TGTGCCAGCAGCCAAGGGGACAGGGCTGGAAACACCATATATTTT
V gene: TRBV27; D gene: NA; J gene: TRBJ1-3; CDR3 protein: CASSPSSGESGNTIYF; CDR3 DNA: TGTGCCAGCAGTCCCTCCTCAGGGGAATCTGGAAACACCATATATTTT
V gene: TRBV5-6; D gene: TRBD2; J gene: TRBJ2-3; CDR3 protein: CASSPGLAGAPITDTQYF; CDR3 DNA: TGTGCCAGCAGCCCTGGGCTAGCGGGGGCCCCCATAACAGATACGCAGTATTTT
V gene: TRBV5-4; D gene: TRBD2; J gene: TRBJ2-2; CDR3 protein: CASAEGAGEITGELFF; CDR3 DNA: TGTGCCAGCGCTGAGGGAGCGGGAGAAATCACCGGGGAGCTGTTTTTT
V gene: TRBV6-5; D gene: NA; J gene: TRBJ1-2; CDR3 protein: CASSWGRDYGYTF; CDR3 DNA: TGTGCCAGCAGCTGGGGGCGCGACTATGGCTACACCTTC
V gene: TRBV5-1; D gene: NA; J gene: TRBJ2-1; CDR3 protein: CASSTTGYNEQFF; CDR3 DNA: TGCGCCAGCAGCACTACAGGGTACAATGAGCAGTTCTTC
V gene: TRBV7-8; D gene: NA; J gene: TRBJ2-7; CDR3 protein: CASSRDRYSTYEQYF; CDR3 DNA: TGTGCCAGCAGCCGAGACAGGTACTCCACCTACGAGCAGTACTTC
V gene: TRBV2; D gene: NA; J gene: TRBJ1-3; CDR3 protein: CAIQGVYRVKGNTIYF; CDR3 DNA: TGTGCCATACAGGGTGTCTACAGGGTAAAAGGAAACACCATATATTTT